This T cell receptor beta chain is drawn from a study of low-dose radiotherapy and immunotherapy resistance in tumors. This clonotype came up many times. First-strand cDNA used TRAV- and TRBV-specific primers, covering alpha and beta chains. Over roughly 19 PCR cycles, TCRs were amplified from a constant-region primer and V-primer adapter. TCRdb called the reads again in MiXCR, with one record for every CDR3 protein. Of about 44,000 distinct CDR3 sequences listed, less than 30% are singletons. Noted time point: after trial treatment. Treatment here: LDRT plus nivolumab, ipilimumab, low-dose cyclophosphamide and aspirin (RACIN trial). V dropped 5 bases and J dropped 0 bases, with 11 bases sitting between them. From germline, CDR1 is LNHDA and CDR2 SQIVND (reference sequence). CDR3 length equals 15 residues.

The specimen comprised PBMCs, sampled after low-dose radiotherapy plus immunotherapy. The rearrangement links TRBV19 to TRBJ2-1; D possibly corresponds to TRBD1 (5 bases). This clonotype was obtained from a male donor with prostate cancer. The CDR3 DNA reads TGTGCCAGTAGTGCCGACAGAAGCTCCTACAATGAGCAGTTCTTC. Translating it yields CASSADRSSYNEQFF.